These 5 T cell receptor beta chains were sequenced from one sample in a study of T cells in Graves' hyperthyroidism and ophthalmopathy. Researchers amplified the TCR beta CDR3 regions from RNA transcripts. The TCR CDR3 first-round RT-PCR relied on the HTBI primer set. TCRdb re-called the multiplex PCR reads with MiXCR, one entry per CDR3 protein. The sample consists of 500,000 to 750,000 distinct CDR3 sequences, 46% of them appearing once. Sequencing used peripheral blood or thyroid tissue (not recorded which). These TCRs come from a woman aged 18-29 years with Graves' hyperthyroidism.

The chain recombines TRBV12-3 or TRBV12-4 with TRBJ2-2, with 11 bases aligning to TRBD2. V lost 10 bases and J lost 4; bases outside the gene matches: 2. This CDR3 spans 13 amino acids. The CDR3 loop reads CAIAGGPTGELFF. In DNA, the CDR3 is TGTGCCATAGCGGGAGGGCCCACCGGGGAGCTGTTTTTT.

This clonotype appeared a few times. This sequence joins TRBV20-1 and TRBJ2-1, with D tentatively TRBD2 (5 bases). Germline CDR1 and CDR2: DFQATT and SNEGSKA (reference sequence). Trimming took 3 bases from V and 7 from J, leaving 10 bases between them. This CDR3 has 12 residues. The CDR3 DNA follows: TGCAGTGCTAGGAGGGAGACGAATGAGCAGTTCTTC. This translates into CSARRETNEQFF.

This chain connects TRBV20-1 to TRBJ2-7; a weak D match, TRBD2 (6 bases). With the DNA end fitting TRBJ2-1 better, the J assignment may be wrong. The CDR3 loop spans 12 amino acids. From germline, CDR1 is DFQATT and CDR2 SNEGSKA (reference sequence). CDR3 coding DNA: TGCAGTGCGGGTCCCCGGGGGAATGAGCAGTTCTTC. Protein product: CSAGPRGNEQFF.

This clonotype was seen a single time. The chain recombines TRBV19 with TRBJ1-5, with 8 bases matching TRBD1. CDR3 length equals 16 residues. The trim removed 3 bases at V and 9 bases at J, leaving 13 bases unmatched. Germline loops: CDR1 LNHDA, CDR2 SQIVND (reference sequence). The DNA of the CDR3 is TGTGCCAGTAGTATCTCCAGGGGGCCTCCCTATCGGCCCCAGCATTTT. As protein: CASSISRGPPYRPQHF.

This clonotype was found many times. The chain links TRBV9 to TRBJ2-5; D is undetermined. The V gene's germline CDR1 is SGDLS and CDR2 YYNGEE. The germline V and J ends were trimmed by 0 bases and 2 bases, with 8 bases remaining between them. This CDR3 has 14 residues. The CDR3, as DNA: TGTGCCAGCAGCGTAGGAGACATGCAAGAGACCCAGTACTTC. It yields the protein CASSVGDMQETQYF. The full variable domain, rest sourced from reference TRBV9 and TRBJ2-5, is DSGVTQTPKHLITATGQRVTLRCSPRSGDLSVYWYQQSLDQGLQFLIQYYNGEERAKGNILERFSAQQFPDLHSELNLSSLELGDSALYFCASSVGDMQETQYFGPGTRLLVL.